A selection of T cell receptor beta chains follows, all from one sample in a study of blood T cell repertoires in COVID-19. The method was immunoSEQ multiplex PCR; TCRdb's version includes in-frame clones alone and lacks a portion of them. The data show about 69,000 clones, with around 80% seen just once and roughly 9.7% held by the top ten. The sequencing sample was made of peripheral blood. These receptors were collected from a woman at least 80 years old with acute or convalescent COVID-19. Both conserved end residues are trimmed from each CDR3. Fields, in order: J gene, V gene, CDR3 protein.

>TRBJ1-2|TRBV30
AWRDTDYGYT
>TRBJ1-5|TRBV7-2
ASSIGVLGSSGQPQH
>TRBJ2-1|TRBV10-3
AISESSGFGEQF
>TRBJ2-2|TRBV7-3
ASSPRGNTGELF
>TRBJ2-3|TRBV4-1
ASSQDTWTSGGLTDTQY
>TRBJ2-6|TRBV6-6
ASSPYGQGLTGANVLT
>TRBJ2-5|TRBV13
ASSLWTSGGFQETQY
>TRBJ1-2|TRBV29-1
SGGQGSYGYT
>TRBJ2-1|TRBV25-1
ASSENRGSINEQF
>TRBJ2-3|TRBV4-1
ASSQGPLAGFADTQY
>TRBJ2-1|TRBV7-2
ASSFSGDFYNEQF
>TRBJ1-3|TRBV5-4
ASSLEAQRGNTIY
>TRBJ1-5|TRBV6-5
ASSGGGGNQPQH
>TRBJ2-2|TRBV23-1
ASSQSRGCGELF
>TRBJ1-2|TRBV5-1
ASSLQGIRDGYT
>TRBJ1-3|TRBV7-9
ASSPRRTGGGGNTIY
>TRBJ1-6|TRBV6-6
ASSPRRAPGSYNSPLH
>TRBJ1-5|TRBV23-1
ASSQSPGVENQPQH
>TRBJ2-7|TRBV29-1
SVEAGGLSYEQY